The 12 T cell receptor beta chains listed next were all sequenced from one sample in a study of T cells in tumors after PD-1 blockade. Method: immunoSEQ multiplex PCR; TCRdb's copy keeps in-frame clones and lacks some. Of 45,000 to 60,000 clones listed, about 85% are singletons. This sample comprised PBMCs, obtained before anti-PD-1 treatment. The receptors here all came from a human donor with basal cell carcinoma.

This chain uses TRBV10-3 with TRBJ2-5; tentatively, D is TRBD1 (6 bases). The V end lost 6 bases, the J end lost 3 bases, and 11 bases lay between the germline ends. The germline V gene encodes CDR1 ENHRY and CDR2 SYGVKD. There are 13 residues in the CDR3. In nucleotides, the CDR3 is TGTGCCATCAGATCCGGGACAAAAGAGACCCAGTACTTC. It encodes CAIRSGTKETQYF.

V gene TRBV18 combines with J gene TRBJ2-7; a possible D gene is TRBD1 (5 bases). This CDR3 contains 13 residues. Looked up from germline, CDR1 is KGHSH and CDR2 is LQKENI. Trimming left V 0 bases short and J 4 bases short, with 7 bases between. CDR3 bases: TGTGCCAGCTCACCACCTCAGGGATACGAGCAGTACTTC. This gives the protein CASSPPQGYEQYF.

V and J are TRBV11-3 and TRBJ1-4, with unresolved D. The length of the CDR3 is 14 residues. V dropped 3 bases and J dropped 7 bases, with 12 bases sitting between them. Germline CDR1 is SGHNT and CDR2 is YENEEA. The CDR3 coding sequence is TGTGCCAGCAGCTTGAGAGGGAAGGCTGAAAAACTGTTTTTT. Amino acid sequence: CASSLRGKAEKLFF.

The chain carries TRBV5-4 and TRBJ1-2; 9 positions agree with TRBD1. Germline values: CDR1 SGHNT, CDR2 YYREEE (reference sequence). The CDR3 has 14 residues. V lost 4 bases and J lost 4; bases outside the gene matches: 5. The CDR3 loop is CASSQGQGTYGYTF. DNA for the CDR3: TGTGCCAGCAGCCAGGGACAGGGAACCTATGGCTACACCTTC. Filled out from reference TRBV5-4 and TRBJ1-2, the complete variable domain reads ETGVTQSPTHLIKTRGQQVTLRCSSQSGHNTVSWYQQALGQGPQFIFQYYREEENGRGNFPPRFSGLQFPNYSSELNVNALELDDSALYLCASSQGQGTYGYTFGSGTRLTVV.

V is TRBV4-1 and J is TRBJ2-7; 9 nucleotides line up with TRBD1. Germline V gives CDR1 MGHRA, CDR2 YSYEKL. CDR3 length: 14 residues. The V and J ends lost 3 bases and 5 bases, in that order; junction bases with no gene match: 5. In DNA, the CDR3 is TGCGCCAGCAGCCAGGGGACAGGGTCTGACGAGCAGTACTTC. It is translated as CASSQGTGSDEQYF.

This chain joins TRBV27 and TRBJ2-7; 8 nucleotides align to TRBD1. This CDR3 has 15 residues. Germline V gene data show CDR1 as MNHEY and CDR2 as SMNVEV (reference sequence). V gave up 1 base and J gave up 2 bases; unmatched junction bases: 4. CDR3 amino acids: CASSLYQGATYEQYF. The CDR3 bases are TGTGCCAGCAGTTTATATCAGGGGGCCACCTACGAGCAGTACTTC.

The chain uses TRBV5-5 and TRBJ1-3; D gene ambiguous. Germline assignment: CDR1 SGHKS and CDR2 YYEKEE (reference sequence). V was shortened by 2 bases and J by 0 bases, with 12 bases between the two germline ends. The CDR3 extends over 16 amino acids. The CDR3: CASSFLPGGSGNTIYF. CDR3 sequence (DNA): TGTGCCAGCAGCTTCTTACCGGGAGGCTCTGGAAACACCATATATTTT.

This sequence joins TRBV4-2 and TRBJ2-3; D is undetermined. This CDR3 contains 18 residues. Germline V CDR1 and CDR2: LGHNA, YNFKEQ. The germline V and J ends were trimmed by 0 bases and 1 base, with 17 bases remaining between them. The CDR3 bases are TGTGCCAGCAGCCAAGAAATTCTGGGGAAACCTGGCACAGATACGCAGTATTTT. The encoded protein is CASSQEILGKPGTDTQYF.

The chain employs TRBV5-1 and TRBJ2-1, with no clear D. This CDR3 contains 12 residues. V dropped 4 bases and J dropped 3 bases, with 5 bases sitting between them. Per germline, CDR1 SGHRS and CDR2 YFSETQ. CDR3 region: CASSRVYNEQFF. The CDR3 nucleotides are TGCGCCAGCAGCAGGGTCTACAATGAGCAGTTCTTC.

This clone was seen a single time. As DNA, the CDR3 is TGTGCCAGCAGTTTTAGCGGGGGGAACACCGGGGAGCTGTTTTTT. As protein: CASSFSGGNTGELFF. The chain recombines TRBV28 with TRBJ2-2; 9 positions agree with TRBD2. Germline V CDR1 and CDR2: MDHEN, SYDVKM. The CDR3 is made up of 15 amino acids. With 3 bases clipped from V and 1 base from J, the junction kept 0 bases outside the gene matches.

This clone appeared a single time. The limits of the CDR3 on the DNA are not certain, so only TCRdb's listed CDR3 is given. The chain employs TRBV30 and TRBJ2-1; the D call TRBD1 from the table was never checked on the DNA. Germline V gene lookup returns CDR1 GTSNPN and CDR2 SVGIG (reference sequence). The CDR3 has 14 residues if both end residues are counted. CDR3 sequence reads: CAWSSGQGYNEQFF.

The V and J genes are TRBV10-1 and TRBJ2-7, with D hard to call. V lost 8 bases, J lost 5 bases, and 16 bases lay in between. CDR3 length: 13 residues. Germline CDR1 reads WNHNN; CDR2 reads SYGVQD (reference sequence). CDR3 region: CASCNPSLDEQYF. In DNA, the CDR3 is TGCGCCAGCTGTAACCCCTCTCTGGACGAGCAGTACTTC.